This passage covers 8 T cell receptor beta chains from one sample sequenced in a study of beta chain features in type 1 diabetes. General study findings and limits: Type 1 diabetes patients had TCRB CDR3s that were shorter (moderately but significantly so) in all four CD4+ subsets.

Since all of the isolated RNA was reverse transcribed, expressed TCRB transcripts were what got sequenced. Clones were sequenced by immunoSEQ multiplex PCR, and TCRdb holds only the in-frame ones, with some missing. The sample includes about 660,000 clones, 11% to 15% of them seen just once. No antigen has been assigned to these receptors. Sequenced sample: naive CD4+ T cells from blood. Source of these receptors: a man aged 18 to 29 with type 1 diabetes.

The gene calls are TRBV25-1 and TRBJ1-5, with 7 bases that match TRBD1. Germline CDR1 and CDR2: MGHDK and SYGVNS. V lost 2 bases and J lost 7; bases outside the gene matches: 5. This CDR3 spans 14 amino acids. The CDR3 sequence is CASSEGNRGQPQHF. The CDR3 DNA is TGTGCCAGCAGTGAAGGGAACAGGGGACAGCCCCAGCATTTT.

V gene TRBV9 combines with J gene TRBJ2-1; 7 bases agree with TRBD2. Germline V gene lookup returns CDR1 SGDLS and CDR2 YYNGEE. J gave up 4 bases and V 0 bases, and 13 bases lay outside the gene matches. The CDR3 covers 18 residues. The CDR3 sequence is CASSVGLAVPVNYNEQFF. The DNA for the CDR3 is TGTGCCAGCAGCGTAGGGCTAGCGGTCCCCGTCAATTACAATGAGCAGTTCTTC.

The chain links TRBV28 to TRBJ2-7, with 10 positions matching TRBD2. From germline, CDR1 is MDHEN and CDR2 SYDVKM. V was pared by 8 bases and J by 5 bases, with 12 bases of the junction left unmatched. This CDR3 region has 15 residues. CDR3 DNA sequence: TGTGCCAGCCTCCCCTGGGAGCGGGGGGGCAACGAGCAGTACTTC. This encodes CASLPWERGGNEQYF.

This clone was counted only a few times. This chain joins TRBV18 and TRBJ2-7, with D unresolved. Per germline, CDR1 KGHSH and CDR2 LQKENI. The CDR3 is 14 residues long. Trimming took off 3 bases at V and 0 bases at J, with 9 bases between the two ends. CDR3 residues: CASSPRFNSYEQYF. For the CDR3, the DNA is TGTGCCAGCTCACCGCGGTTCAACTCCTACGAGCAGTACTTC.

V usage is TRBV15 and J usage is TRBJ2-7, with TRBD1 matching over 8 bases. This CDR3 spans 16 amino acids. J lost 6 bases, V lost 0 bases, and 10 bases had no gene match. The V gene's germline CDR1 is LNHNV and CDR2 YYDKDF (reference sequence). The DNA of the CDR3 is TGTGCCACCAGCAGAGATCTGGCAGGGGGCGTTGGCGAGCAGTACTTC. Translated, it gives CATSRDLAGGVGEQYF.

This clone was seen a few times. The genes are TRBV7-3 and TRBJ2-3; a weak D match, TRBD2 (6 bases). Germline V gene lookup returns CDR1 SGHTA and CDR2 FQGTGA. The V end lost 1 base, the J end lost 8 bases, and 7 bases lay between the germline ends. The CDR3 spans 12 residues. CDR3 loop: CASSLNSGTQYF. CDR3 nucleotide sequence: TGTGCCAGCAGCTTAAATAGCGGTACGCAGTATTTT.

In its sample, this clone was seen a few times. This chain joins TRBV6-6 and TRBJ2-1; the match to TRBD1 covers 8 bases. The CDR3 length is 12 residues. The germline V gene encodes CDR1 MNHNY and CDR2 SVGAGI (reference sequence). After removal of 7 bases from V and 5 bases from J, the junction contained 1 base not matched to a gene. This chain's CDR3 is CASTDRDNEQFF. CDR3 DNA sequence: TGTGCCAGCACGGACAGGGACAATGAGCAGTTCTTC.

The chain couples TRBV6-5 to TRBJ2-1; the match to TRBD1 covers 9 bases. CDR3 length equals 16 residues. Germline CDR1 is MNHEY and CDR2 is SVGAGI. V shed 0 bases, J shed 5 bases, and the junction held 5 bases outside the gene matches. The CDR3 loop is CASSYSGTGSHNEQFF. CDR3 sequence (DNA): TGTGCCAGCAGTTACTCCGGGACAGGGTCTCACAATGAGCAGTTCTTC.